The T cell receptor beta chain under discussion was sequenced for a study of follicular helper T cells after annual influenza vaccination. Findings and limits, study-wide: Just about 10-22% of cells analyzed had recovered productive TCRB sequences.

This clone came up once. Its target is unknown. Trimming shortened V by 8 bases and J by 5 bases, and 18 bases separated the two germline ends. This CDR3 comprises 14 residues. CDR1 is MNHNY and CDR2 is SVGAGI in the germline V gene (reference sequence). Time point noted: 2014-2015 season, pre-vaccination. Profiling relied on immunoSEQ multiplex PCR, and the TCRdb table lists in-frame clones only, not all of them. The repertoire holds 9,900 or so clones, approximately 77% seen once, with approximately 0.91% in the top ten. The clonotype was recovered from an adult who received the influenza vaccine. The chain recombines TRBV6-6 with TRBJ2-5; a possible D gene is TRBD2 (5 bases). Sequencing was performed on CXCR5- memory CD4+ T cells sorted from blood, taken on the day of influenza vaccination. This CDR3 is CASQSNGGPETQYF. In nucleotides, the CDR3 is TGTGCCAGCCAATCTAACGGCGGGCCGGAGACCCAGTACTTC.